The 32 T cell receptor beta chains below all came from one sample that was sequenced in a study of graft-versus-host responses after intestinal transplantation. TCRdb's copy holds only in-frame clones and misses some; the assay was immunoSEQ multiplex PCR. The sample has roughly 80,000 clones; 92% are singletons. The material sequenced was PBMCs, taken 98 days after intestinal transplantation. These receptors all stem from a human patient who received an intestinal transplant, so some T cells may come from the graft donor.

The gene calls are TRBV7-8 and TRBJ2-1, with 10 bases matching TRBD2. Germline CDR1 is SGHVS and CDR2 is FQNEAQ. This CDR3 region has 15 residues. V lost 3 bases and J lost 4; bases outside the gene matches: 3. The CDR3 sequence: CASSFLAGEYNEQFF. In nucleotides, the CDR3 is TGTGCCAGCAGCTTCCTAGCGGGAGAGTACAATGAGCAGTTCTTC.

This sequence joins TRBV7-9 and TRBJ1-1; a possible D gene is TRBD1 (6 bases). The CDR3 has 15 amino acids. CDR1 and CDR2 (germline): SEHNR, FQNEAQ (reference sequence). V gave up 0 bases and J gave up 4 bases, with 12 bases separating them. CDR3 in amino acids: CASSLAGGGGTEAFF. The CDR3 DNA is TGTGCCAGCAGCTTAGCGGGTGGAGGGGGCACTGAAGCTTTCTTT. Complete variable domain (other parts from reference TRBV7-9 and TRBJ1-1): DTGVSQNPRHKITKRGQNVTFRCDPISEHNRLYWYRQTLGQGPEFLTYFQNEAQLEKSRLLSDRFSAERPKGSFSTLEIQRTEQGDSAMYLCASSLAGGGGTEAFFGQGTRLTVV.

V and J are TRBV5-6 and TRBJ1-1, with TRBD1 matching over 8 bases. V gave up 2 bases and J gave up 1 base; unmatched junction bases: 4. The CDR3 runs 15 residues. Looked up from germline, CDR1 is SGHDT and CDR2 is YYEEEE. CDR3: CASSLGQGGNTEAFF. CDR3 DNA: TGTGCCAGCAGCTTAGGACAGGGAGGGAACACTGAAGCTTTCTTT.

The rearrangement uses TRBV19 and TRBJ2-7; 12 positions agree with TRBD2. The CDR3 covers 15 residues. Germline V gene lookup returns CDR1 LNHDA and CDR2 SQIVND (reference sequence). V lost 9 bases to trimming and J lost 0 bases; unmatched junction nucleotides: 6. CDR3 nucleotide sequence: TGTGCCAGCACTAAGACTAGCGGGAGCTCCTACGAGCAGTACTTC. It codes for CASTKTSGSSYEQYF.

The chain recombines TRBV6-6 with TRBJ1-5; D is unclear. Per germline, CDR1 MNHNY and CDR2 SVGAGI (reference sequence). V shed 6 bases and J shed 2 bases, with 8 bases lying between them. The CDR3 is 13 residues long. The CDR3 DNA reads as TGTGCCAGCAGAACGGACGGCAATCAGCCCCAGCATTTT. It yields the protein CASRTDGNQPQHF.

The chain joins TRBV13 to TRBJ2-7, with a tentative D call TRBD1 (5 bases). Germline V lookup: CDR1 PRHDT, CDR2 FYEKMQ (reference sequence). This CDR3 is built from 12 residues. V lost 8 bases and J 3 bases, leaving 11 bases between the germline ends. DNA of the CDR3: TGTGCCAGCTCGGACACCGACTACGAGCAGTACTTC. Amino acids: CASSDTDYEQYF.

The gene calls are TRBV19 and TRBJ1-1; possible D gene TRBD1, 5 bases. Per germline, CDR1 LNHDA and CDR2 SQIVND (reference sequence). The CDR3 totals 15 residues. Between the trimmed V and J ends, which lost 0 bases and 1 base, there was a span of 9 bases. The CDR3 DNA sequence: TGTGCCAGTAGTATAGATCAGGGCCCGAACACTGAAGCTTTCTTT. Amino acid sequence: CASSIDQGPNTEAFF.

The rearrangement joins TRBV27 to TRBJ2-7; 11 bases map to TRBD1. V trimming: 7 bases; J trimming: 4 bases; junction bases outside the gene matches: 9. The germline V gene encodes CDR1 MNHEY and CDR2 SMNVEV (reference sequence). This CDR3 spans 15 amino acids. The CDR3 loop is CASKPAGDRGYEQYF. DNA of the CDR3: TGTGCCAGCAAACCCGCGGGGGACAGGGGGTACGAGCAGTACTTC.

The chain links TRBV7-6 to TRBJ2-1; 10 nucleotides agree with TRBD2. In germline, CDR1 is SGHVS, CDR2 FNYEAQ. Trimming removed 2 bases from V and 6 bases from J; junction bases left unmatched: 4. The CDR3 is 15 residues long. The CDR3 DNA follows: TGTGCCAGCAGCTTATGGCTAGCGGGGGCCAATGAGCAGTTCTTC. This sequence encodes CASSLWLAGANEQFF.

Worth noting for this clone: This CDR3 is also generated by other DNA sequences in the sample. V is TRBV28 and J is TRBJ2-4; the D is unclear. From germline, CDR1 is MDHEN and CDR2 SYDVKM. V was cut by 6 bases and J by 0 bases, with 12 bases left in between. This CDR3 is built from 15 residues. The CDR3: CASSFGSLAKNIQYF. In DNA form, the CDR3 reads TGTGCCAGCAGCTTTGGTAGTCTAGCCAAAAACATTCAGTACTTC.

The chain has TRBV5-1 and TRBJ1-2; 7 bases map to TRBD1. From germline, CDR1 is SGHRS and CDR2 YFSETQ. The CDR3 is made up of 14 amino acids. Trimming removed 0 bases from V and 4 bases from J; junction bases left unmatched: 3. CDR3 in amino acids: CASSLGQGGYGYTF. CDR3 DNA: TGCGCCAGCAGCTTGGGACAGGGAGGCTATGGCTACACCTTC.

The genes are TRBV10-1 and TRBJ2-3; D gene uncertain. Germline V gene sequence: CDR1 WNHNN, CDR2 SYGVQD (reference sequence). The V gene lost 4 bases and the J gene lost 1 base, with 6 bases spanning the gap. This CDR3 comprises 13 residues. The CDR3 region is CASSVVGTDTQYF. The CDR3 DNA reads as TGCGCCAGCAGTGTTGTGGGCACAGATACGCAGTATTTT.

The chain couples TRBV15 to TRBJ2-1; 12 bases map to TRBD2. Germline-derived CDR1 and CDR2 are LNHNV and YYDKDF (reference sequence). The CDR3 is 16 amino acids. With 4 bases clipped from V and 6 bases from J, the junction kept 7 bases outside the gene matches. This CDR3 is CATSTWTSGNGNEQFF. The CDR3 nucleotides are TGTGCCACCAGCACATGGACTAGCGGGAATGGCAATGAGCAGTTCTTC.

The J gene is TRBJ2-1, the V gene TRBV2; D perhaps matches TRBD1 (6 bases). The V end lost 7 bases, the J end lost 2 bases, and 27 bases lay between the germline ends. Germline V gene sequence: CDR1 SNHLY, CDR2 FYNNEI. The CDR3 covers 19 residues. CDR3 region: CASNTPGDNRRGAYNEQFF. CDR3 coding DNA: TGTGCCAGCAACACCCCAGGGGACAACCGCCGGGGCGCCTACAATGAGCAGTTCTTC.

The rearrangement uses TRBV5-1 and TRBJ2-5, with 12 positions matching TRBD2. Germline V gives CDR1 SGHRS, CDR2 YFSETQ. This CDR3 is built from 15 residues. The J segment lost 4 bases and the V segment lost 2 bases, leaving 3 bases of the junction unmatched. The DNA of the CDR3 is TGCGCCAGCAGCTTAACTAGCGGGGGGCGAGAGACCCAGTACTTC. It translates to CASSLTSGGRETQYF.

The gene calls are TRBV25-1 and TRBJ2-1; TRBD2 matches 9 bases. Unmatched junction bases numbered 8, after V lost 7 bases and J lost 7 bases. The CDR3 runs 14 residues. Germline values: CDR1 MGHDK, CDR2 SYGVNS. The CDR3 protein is CASTKGLATNEQFF. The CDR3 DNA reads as TGTGCCAGCACTAAGGGACTAGCTACTAATGAGCAGTTCTTC.

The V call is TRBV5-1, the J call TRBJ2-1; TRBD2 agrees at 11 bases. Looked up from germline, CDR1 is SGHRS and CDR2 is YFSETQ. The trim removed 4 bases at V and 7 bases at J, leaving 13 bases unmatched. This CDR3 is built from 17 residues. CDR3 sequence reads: CASSGRIAGGPGNEQFF. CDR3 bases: TGCGCCAGCAGCGGTCGGATAGCGGGAGGGCCAGGGAATGAGCAGTTCTTC. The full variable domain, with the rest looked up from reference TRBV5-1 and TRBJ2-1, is KAGVTQTPRYLIKTRGQQVTLSCSPISGHRSVSWYQQTPGQGLQFLFEYFSETQRNKGNFPGRFSGRQFSNSRSEMNVSTLELGDSALYLCASSGRIAGGPGNEQFFGPGTRLTVL.

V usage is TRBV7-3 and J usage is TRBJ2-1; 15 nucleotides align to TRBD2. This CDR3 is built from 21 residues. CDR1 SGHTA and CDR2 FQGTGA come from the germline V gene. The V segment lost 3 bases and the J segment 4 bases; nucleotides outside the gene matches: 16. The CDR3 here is CASSFIGPGGTSGRPYNEQFF. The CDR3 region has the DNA TGTGCCAGCAGCTTCATCGGGCCCGGGGGGACTAGCGGGAGGCCATACAATGAGCAGTTCTTC.

The CDR3 spells CASSLEEGGEQYF. CDR3 DNA sequence: TGTGCCAGCAGCTTAGAAGAGGGAGGCGAGCAGTACTTC. The gene calls are TRBV7-9 and TRBJ2-7; the D gene is possibly TRBD2 (6 bases). The germline V gene encodes CDR1 SEHNR and CDR2 FQNEAQ (reference sequence). Trimming pared 1 base from V and 6 bases from J, leaving 10 bases between. This CDR3 is built from 13 residues.

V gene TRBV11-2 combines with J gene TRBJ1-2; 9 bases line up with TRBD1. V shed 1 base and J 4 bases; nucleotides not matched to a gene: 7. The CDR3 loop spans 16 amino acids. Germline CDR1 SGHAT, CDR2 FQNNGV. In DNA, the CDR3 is TGTGCCAGCAGCTTAGGAATCGGGACAGGGTCCTATGGCTACACCTTC. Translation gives CASSLGIGTGSYGYTF.

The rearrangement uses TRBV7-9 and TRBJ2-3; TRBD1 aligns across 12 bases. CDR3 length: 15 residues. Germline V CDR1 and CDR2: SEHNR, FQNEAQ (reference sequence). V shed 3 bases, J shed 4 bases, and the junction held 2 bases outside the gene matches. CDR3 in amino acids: CASSFGTGGADTQYF. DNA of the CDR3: TGTGCCAGCAGCTTCGGGACAGGGGGCGCAGATACGCAGTATTTT.

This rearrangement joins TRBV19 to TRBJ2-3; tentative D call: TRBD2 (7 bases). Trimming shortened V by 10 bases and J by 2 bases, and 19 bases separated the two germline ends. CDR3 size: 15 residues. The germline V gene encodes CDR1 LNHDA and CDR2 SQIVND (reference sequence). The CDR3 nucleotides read TGTGCCATCAGTAGGGGGGGCAAGGTCACAGATACGCAGTATTTT. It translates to CAISRGGKVTDTQYF.

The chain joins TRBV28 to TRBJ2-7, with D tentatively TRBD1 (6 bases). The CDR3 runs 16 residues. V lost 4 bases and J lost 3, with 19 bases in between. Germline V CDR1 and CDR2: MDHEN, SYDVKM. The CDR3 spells CASSWAEAGAGYEQYF. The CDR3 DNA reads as TGTGCCAGCAGTTGGGCGGAGGCAGGGGCGGGCTACGAGCAGTACTTC.

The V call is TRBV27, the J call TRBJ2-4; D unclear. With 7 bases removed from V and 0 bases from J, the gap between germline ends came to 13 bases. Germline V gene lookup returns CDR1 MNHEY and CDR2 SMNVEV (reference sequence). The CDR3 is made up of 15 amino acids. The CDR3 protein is CASILPRLAKNIQYF. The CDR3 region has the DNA TGTGCCAGCATCCTCCCTCGGCTAGCCAAAAACATTCAGTACTTC.

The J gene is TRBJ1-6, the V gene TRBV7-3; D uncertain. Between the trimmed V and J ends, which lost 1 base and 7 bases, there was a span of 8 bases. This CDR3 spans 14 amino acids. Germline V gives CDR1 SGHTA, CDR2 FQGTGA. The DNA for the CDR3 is TGTGCCAGCAGCTTAAGCTTCCTGAATTCACCCCTCCACTTT. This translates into CASSLSFLNSPLHF.

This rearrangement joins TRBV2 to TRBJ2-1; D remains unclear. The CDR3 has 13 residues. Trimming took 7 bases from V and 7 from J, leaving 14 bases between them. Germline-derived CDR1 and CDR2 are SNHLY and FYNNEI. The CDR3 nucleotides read TGTGCCAGCAATCGCCCCTTCGGGAATGAGCAGTTCTTC. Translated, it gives CASNRPFGNEQFF.

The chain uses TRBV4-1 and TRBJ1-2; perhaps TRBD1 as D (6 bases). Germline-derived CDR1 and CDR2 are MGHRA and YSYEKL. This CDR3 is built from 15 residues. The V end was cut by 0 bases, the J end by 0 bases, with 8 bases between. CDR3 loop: CASSQEPGANYGYTF. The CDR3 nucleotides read TGCGCCAGCAGCCAAGAACCAGGGGCTAACTATGGCTACACCTTC.

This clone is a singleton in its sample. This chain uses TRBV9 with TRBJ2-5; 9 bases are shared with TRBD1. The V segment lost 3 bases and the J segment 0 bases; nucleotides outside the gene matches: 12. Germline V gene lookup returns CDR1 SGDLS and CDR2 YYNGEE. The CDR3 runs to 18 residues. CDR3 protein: CASSDPNSRQGDQETQYF. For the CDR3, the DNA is TGTGCCAGCAGCGACCCCAACTCCCGACAGGGGGACCAAGAGACCCAGTACTTC.

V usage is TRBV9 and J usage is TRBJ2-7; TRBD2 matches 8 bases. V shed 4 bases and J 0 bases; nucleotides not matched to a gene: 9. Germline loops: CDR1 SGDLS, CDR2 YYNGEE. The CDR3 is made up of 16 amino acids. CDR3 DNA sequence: TGTGCCAGCAGCCCCCGGGGGGGGGCCCCCTCCTACGAGCAGTACTTC. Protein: CASSPRGGAPSYEQYF.

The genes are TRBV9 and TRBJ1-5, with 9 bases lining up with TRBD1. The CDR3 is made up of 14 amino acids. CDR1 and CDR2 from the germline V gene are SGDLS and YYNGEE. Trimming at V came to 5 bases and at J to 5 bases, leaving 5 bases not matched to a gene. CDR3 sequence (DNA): TGTGCCAGCAGTCCCGGGACAGGGTATCAGCCCCAGCATTTT. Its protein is CASSPGTGYQPQHF.

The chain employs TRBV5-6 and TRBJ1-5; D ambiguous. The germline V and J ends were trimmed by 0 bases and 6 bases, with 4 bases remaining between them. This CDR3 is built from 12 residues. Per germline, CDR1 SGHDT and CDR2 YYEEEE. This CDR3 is CASSLVGQPQHF. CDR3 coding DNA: TGTGCCAGCAGCTTGGTGGGTCAGCCCCAGCATTTT.

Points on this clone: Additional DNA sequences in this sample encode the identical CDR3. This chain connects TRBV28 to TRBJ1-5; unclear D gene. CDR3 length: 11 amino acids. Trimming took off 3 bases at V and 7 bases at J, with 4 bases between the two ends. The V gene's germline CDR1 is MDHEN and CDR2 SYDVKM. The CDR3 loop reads CASSFGQPQHF. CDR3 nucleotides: TGTGCCAGCAGTTTTGGGCAGCCCCAGCATTTT.